A single sample is the source of the 26 T cell receptor beta chains below, sequenced in a study of blood T cell repertoires in COVID-19. Some clones are missing from TCRdb's copy, which holds only in-frame ones; the method was immunoSEQ multiplex PCR. Counted here are a few hundred thousand clones, about 81% occurring once; the ten biggest clones make up approximately 5.6%. The specimen sequenced was peripheral blood. These receptors all come from a woman in her 70s with COVID-19, enrolled during active disease.

The chain has TRBV28 and TRBJ2-6; TRBD2 agrees at 11 bases. The J segment lost 0 bases and the V segment lost 6 bases, leaving 10 bases of the junction unmatched. The CDR3 is 19 residues long. The germline gives CDR1 MDHEN, CDR2 SYDVKM. The CDR3 DNA reads as TGTGCCAGCAGGCCATTAGCGGGAGGGCGCCTCTCTGGGGCCAACGTCCTGACTTTC. Protein sequence: CASRPLAGGRLSGANVLTF. Supplemented by reference TRBV28 and TRBJ2-6, the full variable domain reads DVKVTQSSRYLVKRTGEKVFLECVQDMDHENMFWYRQDPGLGLRLIYFSYDVKMKEKGDIPEGYSVSREKKERFSLILESASTNQTSMYLCASRPLAGGRLSGANVLTFGAGSRLTVL.

The chain is built from TRBV19 and TRBJ2-7, with D perhaps TRBD1 (6 bases). Per the germline V gene, CDR1 is LNHDA and CDR2 is SQIVND (reference sequence). V lost 5 bases to trimming and J lost 4 bases, with 15 bases between them. The CDR3 is 14 amino acids. The CDR3 sequence is CASSSQGLVYEQYF. The CDR3 DNA sequence: TGTGCCAGTAGTTCGCAGGGGTTAGTTTACGAGCAGTACTTC.

DNA of the CDR3: TGTGCCAGCAGGGGGGGTTGGGCTAATGAAAAACTGTTTTTT. This codes for CASRGGWANEKLFF. The J gene is TRBJ1-4, the V gene TRBV6-5, with D perhaps TRBD1 (5 bases). Trimming removed 6 bases from V and 3 bases from J, with 11 bases in between. The CDR3 is 14 residues long. Germline V gene sequence: CDR1 MNHEY, CDR2 SVGAGI.

The genes are TRBV3-1 (or the pseudogene TRBV3-2) and TRBJ1-1; D gene uncertain. The CDR3 is 14 amino acids. Trimming stripped 1 base from V and 3 bases from J, with 9 bases between. In germline, CDR1 is LGHDT, CDR2 YNNKEL (reference sequence). The CDR3 is CASSQGQAHTEAFF. CDR3 bases: TGTGCCAGCAGCCAAGGGCAGGCCCACACTGAAGCTTTCTTT.

The J gene is TRBJ2-7, the V gene TRBV6-5, with 10 bases that match TRBD1. The CDR3 length is 15 residues. Germline loops: CDR1 MNHEY, CDR2 SVGAGI. V dropped 8 bases and J dropped 0; count of bases not matched to a gene: 7. CDR3: CASGSGTGVSYEQYF. CDR3 nucleotides: TGTGCCAGCGGATCCGGGACAGGGGTCTCCTACGAGCAGTACTTC.

This clone was picked up one time. The V call is TRBV15, the J call TRBJ1-4; 7 positions agree with TRBD1. The ends lost 1 base at V and 5 bases at J; junction bases unmatched: 10. Per germline, CDR1 LNHNV and CDR2 YYDKDF (reference sequence). The CDR3 covers 17 residues. The CDR3 region has the DNA TGTGCCACCAGCAGAGTGCAGGGGGGAACAGGGAATGAAAAACTGTTTTTT. It translates to CATSRVQGGTGNEKLFF.

The chain joins TRBV6-6 to TRBJ1-2, with 7 bases aligning to TRBD1. Germline V gives CDR1 MNHNY, CDR2 SVGAGI (reference sequence). The CDR3 has 15 amino acids. Trimming at V came to 4 bases and at J to 4 bases, leaving 9 bases not matched to a gene. The CDR3 loop reads CASSLPQGDIYGYTF. Here the CDR3 DNA reads TGTGCCAGCAGTTTACCCCAGGGGGATATCTATGGCTACACCTTC.

The chain has TRBV24-1 and TRBJ2-1; 8 bases are a match to TRBD1. Germline CDR1 KGHDR, CDR2 SFDVKD. Trimming cost V 3 bases and J 6 bases; bases outside gene matches: 9. This CDR3 is 16 amino acids long. CDR3 amino acids: CATSDVTGAKFNEQFF. The CDR3 bases are TGTGCCACCAGTGATGTGACAGGGGCGAAATTCAATGAGCAGTTCTTC.

This clone was observed once. This chain joins TRBV7-2 and TRBJ1-4; D gene uncertain. V lost 4 bases and J lost 3, with 12 bases in between. Germline-derived CDR1 and CDR2 are SGHTA and FQGNSA. The CDR3 is made up of 15 amino acids. The CDR3 nucleotides read TGTGCCAGCAGCTGGCAAGCGGTTCCTAATGAAAAACTGTTTTTT. The encoded protein is CASSWQAVPNEKLFF.

The CDR3 spells CASSLFSGAGGSEYF. CDR3 bases: TGTGCCAGCAGCTTGTTCTCGGGAGCAGGGGGCTCTGAGTACTTC. The rearrangement links TRBV5-5 to TRBJ2-7, with 8 bases lining up with TRBD1. V lost 1 base and J lost 11; bases outside the gene matches: 14. Per germline, CDR1 SGHKS and CDR2 YYEKEE (reference sequence). The CDR3 contains 15 residues.

This clone has just one count. The V and J genes are TRBV18 and TRBJ1-5; D remains unclear. Trimming left V 3 bases short and J 5 bases short, with 8 bases between. Germline CDR1 and CDR2: KGHSH and LQKENI. This CDR3 contains 13 residues. The CDR3 reads CASSPGEYQPQHF. The CDR3, as DNA: TGTGCCAGCTCACCGGGAGAATATCAGCCCCAGCATTTT.

The chain uses TRBV3-1 (or the pseudogene TRBV3-2) and TRBJ1-5; D might be TRBD1 (6 bases). From germline, CDR1 is LGHDT and CDR2 YNNKEL (reference sequence). This CDR3 comprises 17 residues. The V and J ends lost 1 base and 3 bases respectively, with 16 bases between them. CDR3 loop: CASSQGATGHFNQPQHF. Here the CDR3 DNA reads TGTGCCAGCAGCCAAGGCGCCACAGGGCACTTCAATCAGCCCCAGCATTTT.

V is TRBV7-3 and J is TRBJ2-1; 7 bases fit TRBD2. From germline, CDR1 is SGHTA and CDR2 FQGTGA. This CDR3 has 16 amino acids. Germline trimming cut 5 bases from V and 3 bases from J; bases unmatched to any gene: 10. CDR3 sequence reads: CASSPGGGSDYNEQFF. The DNA of the CDR3 is TGTGCCAGCAGCCCAGGCGGCGGGAGTGACTACAATGAGCAGTTCTTC.

The chain has TRBV28 and TRBJ2-6; D perhaps matches TRBD1 (5 bases). V lost 2 bases to trimming and J lost 1 base, with 6 bases between them. The germline V gene encodes CDR1 MDHEN and CDR2 SYDVKM. This CDR3 contains 15 residues. The CDR3 DNA sequence: TGTGCCAGCAGTTTAAGGGGATCTGGGGCCAACGTCCTGACTTTC. It yields the protein CASSLRGSGANVLTF.

This clone was observed a few times. The sample holds other DNA sequences that translate to the same CDR3. The CDR3 protein is CASRRDSYEQYF. DNA for the CDR3: TGTGCCAGCAGGAGGGACTCCTACGAGCAGTACTTC. The chain links TRBV28 to TRBJ2-7; TRBD2 is a possible D gene (5 bases). V lost 6 bases and J 0 bases, leaving 6 bases between the germline ends. There are 12 residues in the CDR3. Looked up from germline, CDR1 is MDHEN and CDR2 is SYDVKM.

The rearrangement joins TRBV5-1 to TRBJ2-7, with 7 bases matching TRBD1. The length of the CDR3 is 14 residues. V lost 0 bases to trimming and J lost 3 bases; unmatched junction nucleotides: 3. Germline V gives CDR1 SGHRS, CDR2 YFSETQ. The CDR3 reads CASSLGWDSYEQYF. The CDR3 nucleotides read TGCGCCAGCAGCTTGGGATGGGACAGCTACGAGCAGTACTTC.

This clone was seen a handful of times. The chain combines TRBV6-5 with TRBJ2-7; D is unresolved. Germline loops: CDR1 MNHEY, CDR2 SVGAGI. This CDR3 region has 14 residues. V was clipped by 4 bases and J by 2 bases, with 12 bases between them. The CDR3: CASSLYAGPYEQYF. The CDR3 nucleotides read TGTGCCAGCAGTTTATACGCTGGCCCCTACGAGCAGTACTTC.

The J gene is TRBJ2-5, the V gene TRBV7-2, with 8 bases aligning to TRBD1. Germline lookup yields CDR1 SGHTA and CDR2 FQGNSA. The CDR3 covers 18 residues. The V segment lost 0 bases and the J segment 1 base; nucleotides outside the gene matches: 10. The CDR3 DNA reads as TGTGCCAGCAGCTTAGCCGGGACAGGAAATCCCGCCCAAGAGACCCAGTACTTC. It is translated as CASSLAGTGNPAQETQYF.

DNA for the CDR3: TGTGCCAGCAGCTTACGAAGCCTGAATGAAAAACTGTTTTTT. Encoded protein: CASSLRSLNEKLFF. The rearrangement joins TRBV7-8 to TRBJ1-4; D gene ambiguous. Germline CDR1 is SGHVS and CDR2 is FQNEAQ. CDR3 length: 14 residues. Trimming stripped 2 bases from V and 5 bases from J, with 9 bases between.

This chain connects TRBV20-1 to TRBJ1-2; D may be TRBD1 (6 bases). V dropped 3 bases and J dropped 6 bases, with 14 bases sitting between them. The CDR3 runs to 13 residues. In germline, CDR1 is DFQATT, CDR2 SNEGSKA (reference sequence). CDR3 nucleotides: TGCAGTGCTAGTCTCGAGGGGGGGGATGGCTACACCTTC. It encodes CSASLEGGDGYTF.

The chain links TRBV2 to TRBJ2-7; 13 nucleotides align to TRBD2. This CDR3 has 15 residues. CDR1 and CDR2 (germline): SNHLY, FYNNEI. Trimming at V came to 6 bases and at J to 1 base, leaving 3 bases not matched to a gene. The CDR3 bases are TGTGCCAGCAGCAGGACTAGCGGGGGTTCCTACGAGCAGTACTTC. Translating gives CASSRTSGGSYEQYF.

This clone has a single count. The chain recombines TRBV28 with TRBJ1-6, with 10 bases matching TRBD1. The CDR3 covers 16 residues. Trimming cost V 3 bases and J 7 bases; bases outside gene matches: 6. Germline V gene lookup returns CDR1 MDHEN and CDR2 SYDVKM. Here the CDR3 DNA reads TGTGCCAGCAGTTTGGATTCGGGACAGGGGAATTCACCCCTCCACTTT. Translating it yields CASSLDSGQGNSPLHF.

This CDR3 reads CSLPGTSGSSEQFF. CDR3 nucleotides: TGCAGCCTCCCCGGGACTAGCGGGAGTAGTGAGCAGTTCTTC. The V call is TRBV29-1, the J call TRBJ2-1, with 14 bases lining up with TRBD2. Trimming took 8 bases from V and 9 from J; bases not matched to a gene: 9. This CDR3 is built from 14 residues. Germline V gene data show CDR1 as SQVTM and CDR2 as ANQGSEA.

This clone was detected a few times. The gene calls are TRBV5-1 and TRBJ2-7; TRBD2 matches at 13 bases. Germline values: CDR1 SGHRS, CDR2 YFSETQ. Trimming took 4 bases from V and 3 from J; bases not matched to a gene: 13. This CDR3 contains 18 residues. CDR3: CASSPGLAGDTGVYEQYF. CDR3 nucleotides: TGCGCCAGCAGCCCAGGACTAGCGGGAGATACGGGAGTCTACGAGCAGTACTTC.

The genes are TRBV27 and TRBJ2-7; D perhaps matches TRBD2 (6 bases). This CDR3 is 16 amino acids long. V dropped 3 bases and J dropped 3 bases, with 18 bases sitting between them. Germline V gives CDR1 MNHEY, CDR2 SMNVEV (reference sequence). CDR3 sequence reads: CASSLSWEVFVYEQYF. CDR3 in DNA: TGTGCCAGCAGTTTGTCGTGGGAGGTCTTTGTCTACGAGCAGTACTTC.

The V and J genes are TRBV5-1 and TRBJ2-2, with D perhaps TRBD2 (6 bases). The CDR3 has 15 residues. Germline V lookup: CDR1 SGHRS, CDR2 YFSETQ. V lost 6 bases, J lost 4 bases, and 16 bases lay in between. The CDR3 sequence is CASKEDSGITGELFF. The DNA for the CDR3 is TGCGCCAGCAAGGAGGATAGCGGTATCACCGGGGAGCTGTTTTTT.